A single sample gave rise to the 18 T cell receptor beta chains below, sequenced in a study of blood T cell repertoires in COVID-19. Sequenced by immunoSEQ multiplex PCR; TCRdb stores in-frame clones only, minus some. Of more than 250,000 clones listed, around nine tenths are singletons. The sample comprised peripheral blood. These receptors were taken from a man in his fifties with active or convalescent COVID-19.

CDR3 sequence: CASSSLRELEAFF. The CDR3 coding sequence is TGTGCCAGCAGTTCCCTCAGGGAATTAGAAGCTTTCTTT. This chain joins TRBV6-2 or TRBV6-3 and TRBJ1-1; D is perhaps TRBD1 (5 bases). Germline V gives CDR1 MNHEY, CDR2 SVGEGT. V lost 4 bases, J lost 8 bases, and 14 bases lay in between. CDR3 length equals 13 residues.

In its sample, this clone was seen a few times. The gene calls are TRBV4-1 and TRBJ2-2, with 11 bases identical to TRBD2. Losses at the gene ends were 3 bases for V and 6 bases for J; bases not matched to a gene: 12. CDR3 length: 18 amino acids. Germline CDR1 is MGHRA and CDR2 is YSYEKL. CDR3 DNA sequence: TGCGCCAGCAGCCACGGACTAGCGGGTGGTTATAACCCCGGGGAGCTGTTTTTT. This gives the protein CASSHGLAGGYNPGELFF.

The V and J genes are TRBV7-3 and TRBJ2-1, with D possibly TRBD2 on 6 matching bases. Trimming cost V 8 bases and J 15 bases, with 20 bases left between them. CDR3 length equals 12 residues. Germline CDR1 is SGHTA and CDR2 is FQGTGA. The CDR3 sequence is CASSSRGGDRFF. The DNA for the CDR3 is TGTGCCAGCTCCTCGCGGGGCGGGGATCGGTTCTTC.

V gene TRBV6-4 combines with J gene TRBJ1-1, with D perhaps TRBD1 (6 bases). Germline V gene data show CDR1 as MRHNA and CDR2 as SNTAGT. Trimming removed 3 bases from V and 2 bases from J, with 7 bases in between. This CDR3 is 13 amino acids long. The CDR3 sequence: CASSEQGNTEAFF. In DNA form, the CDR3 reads TGTGCCAGCAGTGAACAGGGTAACACTGAAGCTTTCTTT.

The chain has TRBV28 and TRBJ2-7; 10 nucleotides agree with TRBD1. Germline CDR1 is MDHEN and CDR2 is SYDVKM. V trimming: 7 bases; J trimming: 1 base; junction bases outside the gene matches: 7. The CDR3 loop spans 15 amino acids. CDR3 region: CASNRPGQGSYEQYF. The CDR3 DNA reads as TGTGCCAGCAATCGACCGGGACAGGGGTCCTACGAGCAGTACTTC.

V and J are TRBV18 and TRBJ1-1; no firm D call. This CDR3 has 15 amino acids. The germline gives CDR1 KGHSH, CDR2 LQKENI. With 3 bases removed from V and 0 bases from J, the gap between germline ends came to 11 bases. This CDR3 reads CASSPEGSLNTEAFF. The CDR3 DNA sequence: TGTGCCAGCTCACCGGAGGGTTCCTTGAACACTGAAGCTTTCTTT.

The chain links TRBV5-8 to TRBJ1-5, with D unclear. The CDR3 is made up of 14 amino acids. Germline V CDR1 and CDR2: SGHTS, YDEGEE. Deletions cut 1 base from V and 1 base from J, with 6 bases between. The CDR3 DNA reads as TGTGCCAGCAGCTTGTACCGGAGCAATCAGCCCCAGCATTTT. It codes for CASSLYRSNQPQHF. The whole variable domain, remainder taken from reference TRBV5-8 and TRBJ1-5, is EAGVTQSPTHLIKTRGQQATLRCSPISGHTSVYWYQQALGLGLQFLLWYDEGEERNRGNFPPRFSGRQFPNYSSELNVNALELEDSALYLCASSLYRSNQPQHFGDGTRLSIL.

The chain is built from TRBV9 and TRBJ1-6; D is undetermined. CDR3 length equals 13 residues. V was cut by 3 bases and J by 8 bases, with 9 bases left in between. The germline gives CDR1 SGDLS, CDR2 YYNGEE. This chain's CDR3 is CASSALLYSPLHF. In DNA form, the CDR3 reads TGTGCCAGCAGCGCACTGCTTTATTCACCCCTCCACTTT. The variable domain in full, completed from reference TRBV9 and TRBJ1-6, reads DSGVTQTPKHLITATGQRVTLRCSPRSGDLSVYWYQQSLDQGLQFLIQYYNGEERAKGNILERFSAQQFPDLHSELNLSSLELGDSALYFCASSALLYSPLHFGNGTRLTVT.

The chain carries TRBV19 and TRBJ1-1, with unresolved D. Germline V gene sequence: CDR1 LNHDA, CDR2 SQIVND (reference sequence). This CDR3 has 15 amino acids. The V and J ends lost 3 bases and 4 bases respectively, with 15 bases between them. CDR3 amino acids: CASSISRVASTEAFF. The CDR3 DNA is TGTGCCAGTAGTATTAGCCGGGTGGCGAGCACTGAAGCTTTCTTT.

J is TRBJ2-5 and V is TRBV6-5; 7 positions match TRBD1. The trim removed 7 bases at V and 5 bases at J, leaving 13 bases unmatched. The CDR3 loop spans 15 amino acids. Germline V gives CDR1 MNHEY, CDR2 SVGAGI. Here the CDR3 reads CASTPTGTGVETQYF. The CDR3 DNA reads TGTGCCAGCACCCCCACCGGTACAGGGGTTGAGACCCAGTACTTC.

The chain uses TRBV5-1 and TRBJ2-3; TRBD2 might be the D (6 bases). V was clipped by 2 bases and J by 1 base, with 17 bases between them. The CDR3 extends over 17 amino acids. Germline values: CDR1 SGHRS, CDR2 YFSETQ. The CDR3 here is CASSFVNQGGGTDTQYF. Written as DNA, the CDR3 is TGCGCCAGCAGCTTTGTTAATCAGGGAGGTGGCACAGATACGCAGTATTTT. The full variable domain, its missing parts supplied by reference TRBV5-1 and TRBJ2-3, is KAGVTQTPRYLIKTRGQQVTLSCSPISGHRSVSWYQQTPGQGLQFLFEYFSETQRNKGNFPGRFSGRQFSNSRSEMNVSTLELGDSALYLCASSFVNQGGGTDTQYFGPGTRLTVL.

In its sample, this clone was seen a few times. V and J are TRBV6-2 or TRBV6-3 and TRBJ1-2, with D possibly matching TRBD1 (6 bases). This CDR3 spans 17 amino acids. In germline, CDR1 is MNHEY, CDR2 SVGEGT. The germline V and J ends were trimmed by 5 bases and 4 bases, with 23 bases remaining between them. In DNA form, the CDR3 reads TGTGCCAGCAGTCGTCCCGGGACACGTGCGGGGGTCTATGGCTACACCTTC. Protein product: CASSRPGTRAGVYGYTF.

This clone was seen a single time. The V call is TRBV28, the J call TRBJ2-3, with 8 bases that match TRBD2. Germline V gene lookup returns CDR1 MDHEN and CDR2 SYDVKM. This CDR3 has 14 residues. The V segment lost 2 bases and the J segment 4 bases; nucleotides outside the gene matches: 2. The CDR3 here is CASSLAGRADTQYF. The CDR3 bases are TGTGCCAGCAGTTTAGCCGGGAGGGCAGATACGCAGTATTTT. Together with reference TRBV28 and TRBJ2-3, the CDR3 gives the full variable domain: DVKVTQSSRYLVKRTGEKVFLECVQDMDHENMFWYRQDPGLGLRLIYFSYDVKMKEKGDIPEGYSVSREKKERFSLILESASTNQTSMYLCASSLAGRADTQYFGPGTRLTVL.

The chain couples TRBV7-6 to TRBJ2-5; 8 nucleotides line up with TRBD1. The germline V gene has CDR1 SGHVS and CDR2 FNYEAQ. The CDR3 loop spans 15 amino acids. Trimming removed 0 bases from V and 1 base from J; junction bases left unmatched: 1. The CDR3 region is CASSLADRVQETQYF. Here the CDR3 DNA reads TGTGCCAGCAGCTTAGCGGACAGGGTCCAAGAGACCCAGTACTTC.

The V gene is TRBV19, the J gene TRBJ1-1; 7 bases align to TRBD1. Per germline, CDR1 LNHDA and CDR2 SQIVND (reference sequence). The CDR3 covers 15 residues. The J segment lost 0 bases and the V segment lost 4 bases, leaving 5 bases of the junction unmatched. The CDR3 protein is CASSTNRGMNTEAFF. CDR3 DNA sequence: TGTGCCAGTAGTACCAACAGGGGAATGAACACTGAAGCTTTCTTT. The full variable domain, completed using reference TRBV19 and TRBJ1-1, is DGGITQSPKYLFRKEGQNVTLSCEQNLNHDAMYWYRQDPGQGLRLIYYSQIVNDFQKGDIAEGYSVSREKKESFPLTVTSAQKNPTAFYLCASSTNRGMNTEAFFGQGTRLTVV.

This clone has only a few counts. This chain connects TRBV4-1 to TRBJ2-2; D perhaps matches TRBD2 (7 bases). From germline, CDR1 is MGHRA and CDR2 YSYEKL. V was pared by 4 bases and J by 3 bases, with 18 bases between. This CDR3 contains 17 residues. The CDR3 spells CASSLRGAGAHTGELFF. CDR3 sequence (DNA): TGCGCCAGCAGCCTAAGGGGCGCGGGGGCCCACACCGGGGAGCTGTTTTTT.

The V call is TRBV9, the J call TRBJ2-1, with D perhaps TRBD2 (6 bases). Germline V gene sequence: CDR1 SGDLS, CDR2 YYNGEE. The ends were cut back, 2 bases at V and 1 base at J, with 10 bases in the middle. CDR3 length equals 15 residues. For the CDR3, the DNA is TGTGCCAGCAGCGTGGGCGGGATTTCCTACAATGAGCAGTTCTTC. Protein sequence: CASSVGGISYNEQFF.

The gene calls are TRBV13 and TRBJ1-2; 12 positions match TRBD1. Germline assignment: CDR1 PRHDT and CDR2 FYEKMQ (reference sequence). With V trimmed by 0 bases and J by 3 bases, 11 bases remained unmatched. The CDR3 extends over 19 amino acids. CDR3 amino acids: CASSLGLGDRGLEDYGYTF. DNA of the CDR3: TGTGCCAGCAGCTTAGGCCTAGGGGACAGGGGGCTGGAGGACTATGGCTACACCTTC.